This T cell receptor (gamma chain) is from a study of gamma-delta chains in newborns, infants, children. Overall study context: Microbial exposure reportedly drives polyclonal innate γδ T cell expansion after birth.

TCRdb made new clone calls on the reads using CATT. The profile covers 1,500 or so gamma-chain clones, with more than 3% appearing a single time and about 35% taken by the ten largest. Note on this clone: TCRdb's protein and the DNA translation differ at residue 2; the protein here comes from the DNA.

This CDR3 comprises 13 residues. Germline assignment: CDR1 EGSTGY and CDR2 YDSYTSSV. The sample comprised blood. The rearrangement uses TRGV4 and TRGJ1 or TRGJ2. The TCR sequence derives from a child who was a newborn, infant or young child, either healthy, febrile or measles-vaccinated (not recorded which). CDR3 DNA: TGTACCACCTGGGATGGATTTTATTATAAGAAACTCTTT. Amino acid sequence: CTTWDGFYYKKLF.